This TCR beta chain was sequenced in a study of response to subunit inactivated influenza vaccine. TCRdb re-called the RT-PCR reads with MiXCR, one entry per CDR3 protein. Of about 650,000 distinct CDR3 sequences listed, less than 15% are singletons. The CDR3 length is 19 residues. The germline V gene has CDR1 SGHRS and CDR2 YFSETQ. V shed 2 bases, J shed 1 base, and the junction held 15 bases outside the gene matches. The origin of this receptor is a man aged 50 or older who received an inactivated influenza vaccine. This specimen was PBMCs from blood, taken around two weeks before vaccination. V is TRBV5-1 and J is TRBJ2-1; 7 nucleotides line up with TRBD2. Here the CDR3 reads CASSFPREAGGRSYNEQFF. CDR3 nucleotides: TGCGCCAGCAGCTTCCCTCGGGAGGCCGGGGGAAGGTCCTACAATGAGCAGTTCTTC.